The 20 T cell receptor beta chains in this list originate from one sample, sequenced in a study of human T cells and chemical hapten exposure. Via MiXCR, TCRdb re-called the RACE reads, giving one row per CDR3 protein. Of over 85,000 distinct CDR3 sequences detected, roughly 8.5% appear once; the ten largest clones hold approximately 2.8%. The sample's time point: healthy volunteer bleed at 2 weeks. Before extraction, the whole blood was not fractionated, and total RNA was taken from it. Source material: whole blood. The receptors originated from a female donor in good health. Some clones in this sample may be carry-over from other donors' samples.

The table lists this clonotype with many counts. The genes are TRBV3-1 and TRBJ2-5; D perhaps matches TRBD1 (5 bases). From germline, CDR1 is LGHDT and CDR2 YNNKEL (reference sequence). Trimming cost V 3 bases and J 1 base, with 9 bases left between them. CDR3 length equals 14 residues. CDR3 DNA sequence: TGTGCCAGCAGCCAGCGTACAGGCCAAGAGACCCAGTACTTC. This sequence encodes CASSQRTGQETQYF.

The CDR3 loop reads CSGRGWDENNEQFF. The CDR3 coding sequence is TGCAGCGGAAGAGGATGGGACGAGAACAATGAGCAGTTCTTC. This sequence joins TRBV29-1 and TRBJ2-1; D may be TRBD1 or TRBD2 (5 bases each). The germline V and J ends were trimmed by 7 bases and 5 bases, with 18 bases remaining between them. Germline V lookup: CDR1 SQVTM, CDR2 ANQGSEA. This CDR3 is built from 14 residues.

This chain links TRBV7-2 with TRBJ1-6; tentative D call: TRBD1 (5 bases). Trimming took 5 bases from V and 10 from J, leaving 15 bases between them. CDR3 length: 14 amino acids. Germline CDR1 and CDR2: SGHTA and FQGNSA. CDR3 region: CASSPGLLGSPLHF. CDR3 coding DNA: TGTGCCAGCAGCCCAGGGCTTTTGGGGTCACCCCTCCACTTT.

CDR3 in DNA: TGTGCCAGCAGACCCCTGGTGGCGAGCACAGATACGCAGTATTTT. Translated: CASRPLVASTDTQYF. The chain recombines TRBV6-6 with TRBJ2-3; D gene unclear. Germline V gene sequence: CDR1 MNHNY, CDR2 SVGAGI (reference sequence). This CDR3 spans 15 amino acids. With 6 bases removed from V and 0 bases from J, the gap between germline ends came to 13 bases.

Only a few counts were recorded for this clonotype. The V and J genes are TRBV7-9 and TRBJ2-2; 8 bases map to TRBD1. This CDR3 has 15 amino acids. J was trimmed by 2 bases and V by 6 bases; bases with no gene match: 5. Germline assignment: CDR1 SEHNR and CDR2 FQNEAQ (reference sequence). The CDR3 region is CASRPGTGNTGELFF. DNA of the CDR3: TGTGCCAGCAGGCCCGGGACAGGAAACACCGGGGAGCTGTTTTTT.

This clonotype was counted at least ten times. CDR3 protein: CSVGQTGAETQYF. The CDR3 bases are TGCAGCGTTGGCCAGACAGGGGCAGAGACCCAGTACTTC. J is TRBJ2-5 and V is TRBV29-1; 8 bases match TRBD1. This CDR3 is built from 13 residues. The V gene end was trimmed by 4 bases and the J gene end by 4 bases; junction bases not matched to a gene: 5. CDR1 SQVTM and CDR2 ANQGSEA come from the germline V gene.

This clonotype was detected only a few times. The rearrangement uses TRBV6-5 and TRBJ1-6, with 7 bases aligning to TRBD1. This CDR3 is 14 amino acids long. Looked up from germline, CDR1 is MNHEY and CDR2 is SVGAGI. The trim removed 2 bases at V and 10 bases at J, leaving 5 bases unmatched. CDR3 sequence: CASSYGTEESPLHF. CDR3 sequence (DNA): TGTGCCAGCAGTTACGGGACAGAGGAATCACCCCTCCACTTT.

The sample holds many counts of this clonotype. The chain uses TRBV20-1 and TRBJ1-1; 7 bases are shared with TRBD1. Germline loops: CDR1 DFQATT, CDR2 SNEGSKA (reference sequence). Trimming removed 6 bases from V and 3 bases from J; junction bases left unmatched: 1. The CDR3 length is 11 residues. The CDR3 DNA follows: TGCAGTGCCCAGGGGGACACTGAAGCTTTCTTT. Its protein product is CSAQGDTEAFF.

This clonotype was counted ten times or more. The rearrangement joins TRBV7-2 to TRBJ2-4, with a possible D match to TRBD1 (7 bases). The CDR3 extends over 17 amino acids. From germline, CDR1 is SGHTA and CDR2 FQGNSA. V was trimmed by 5 bases and J by 0 bases, leaving 17 bases between them. CDR3 amino acids: CASSGGGLGIAKNIQYF. CDR3 bases: TGTGCCAGCAGCGGAGGGGGCCTAGGTATAGCCAAAAACATTCAGTACTTC.

This clonotype occurred a few times. The rearrangement links TRBV12-3 or TRBV12-4 to TRBJ2-1; the D gene is possibly TRBD2 (6 bases). The CDR3 totals 14 residues. V was clipped by 7 bases and J by 7 bases, with 17 bases between them. CDR3 nucleotide sequence: TGTGCCAGCATCGGGACTCCAGGAGGGAATGAGCAGTTCTTC. Translated: CASIGTPGGNEQFF.

The rearrangement uses TRBV2 and TRBJ2-5; no firm D call. There are 12 residues in the CDR3. V was pared by 7 bases and J by 4 bases, with 10 bases between. Germline lookup yields CDR1 SNHLY and CDR2 FYNNEI. CDR3 sequence reads: CASTRRRETQYF. The CDR3 DNA is TGTGCCAGCACCCGGCGGAGAGAGACCCAGTACTTC. Full variable domain (missing parts from reference TRBV2 and TRBJ2-5): EPEVTQTPSHQVTQMGQEVILRCVPISNHLYFYWYRQILGQKVEFLVSFYNNEISEKSEIFDDQFSVERPDGSNFTLKIRSTKLEDSAMYFCASTRRRETQYFGPGTRLLVL.

The gene calls are TRBV20-1 and TRBJ2-7; TRBD1 agrees at 7 bases. With V trimmed by 6 bases and J by 5 bases, 10 bases remained unmatched. CDR1 is DFQATT, CDR2 SNEGSKA, per germline (reference sequence). The CDR3 has 13 amino acids. CDR3: CSALGLTGNEQYF. The CDR3 region has the DNA TGCAGTGCCCTCGGGTTGACAGGGAACGAGCAGTACTTC.

V gene TRBV27 combines with J gene TRBJ2-5; TRBD2 agrees at 8 bases. Losses at the gene ends were 5 bases for V and 4 bases for J; bases not matched to a gene: 9. CDR1 is MNHEY and CDR2 is SMNVEV in the germline V gene (reference sequence). The CDR3 extends over 15 amino acids. CDR3 sequence reads: CASSASDGRGETQYF. The CDR3 DNA is TGTGCCAGCAGTGCTTCGGACGGGAGGGGAGAGACCCAGTACTTC.

This clonotype was counted at least ten times. V gene TRBV24-1 combines with J gene TRBJ2-5, with a possible D match to TRBD2 (6 bases). V lost 1 base and J lost 3, with 14 bases in between. Germline loops: CDR1 KGHDR, CDR2 SFDVKD. The CDR3 has 16 residues. The CDR3 nucleotides are TGTGCCACCAGTGATTTTACCCCGGGGGTCGAAGAGACCCAGTACTTC. Translation: CATSDFTPGVEETQYF.

Ten or more counts support this clonotype. This sequence joins TRBV10-3 and TRBJ1-3, with a weak D call TRBD1 (6 bases). CDR1 and CDR2 (germline): ENHRY, SYGVKD. CDR3 size: 16 residues. V gave up 9 bases and J gave up 0 bases, with 18 bases separating them. The CDR3 nucleotides read TGTGCCATTTCTAACCCCGGGGGCCGCTCTGGAAACACCATATATTTT. Amino acid sequence: CAISNPGGRSGNTIYF.

This clonotype was counted a few times. The chain combines TRBV4-1 with TRBJ1-4; 12 bases agree with TRBD1. Trimming cost V 3 bases and J 3 bases; bases outside gene matches: 14. This CDR3 region has 20 residues. Germline V gene sequence: CDR1 MGHRA, CDR2 YSYEKL. In DNA, the CDR3 is TGCGCCAGCAGCCACTATTTGCGGGACAGGGGGCGCATTTCTAATGAAAAACTGTTTTTT. It specifies CASSHYLRDRGRISNEKLFF.

In its sample, this clonotype was seen a few times. This chain joins TRBV19 and TRBJ1-2; TRBD1 agrees at 8 bases. This CDR3 contains 13 residues. Trimming took 8 bases from V and 7 from J; bases not matched to a gene: 9. Germline V gives CDR1 LNHDA, CDR2 SQIVND (reference sequence). In DNA form, the CDR3 reads TGTGCCAGTGGGGGGACAGGACAGCGTGGCTACACCTTC. As protein: CASGGTGQRGYTF. Full variable domain (remainder filled in from reference TRBV19 and TRBJ1-2): DGGITQSPKYLFRKEGQNVTLSCEQNLNHDAMYWYRQDPGQGLRLIYYSQIVNDFQKGDIAEGYSVSREKKESFPLTVTSAQKNPTAFYLCASGGTGQRGYTFGSGTRLTVV.

This chain links TRBV19 with TRBJ2-5; TRBD1 aligns across 8 bases. The junction had 7 bases not matched to a gene; V was cut back by 6 bases and J by 1 base. The CDR3 sequence is 15 residues long. Germline V gene lookup returns CDR1 LNHDA and CDR2 SQIVND (reference sequence). CDR3 DNA: TGTGCCAGTAGACGGGGGACAGGAAGCCAAGAGACCCAGTACTTC. The encoded protein is CASRRGTGSQETQYF.

V gene TRBV27 combines with J gene TRBJ2-3; possibly TRBD1 for D (6 bases). The ends were cut back, 3 bases at V and 2 bases at J, with 12 bases in the middle. Germline V gene sequence: CDR1 MNHEY, CDR2 SMNVEV (reference sequence). This CDR3 contains 15 residues. The CDR3 DNA is TGTGCCAGCAGTTTGAGAGGGGGAGTCACAGATACGCAGTATTTT. This translates into CASSLRGGVTDTQYF.

The rearrangement joins TRBV28 to TRBJ1-5, with D possibly matching TRBD1 (5 bases). The CDR3 loop spans 16 amino acids. Trimming shortened V by 3 bases and J by 6 bases, and 18 bases separated the two germline ends. Germline-derived CDR1 and CDR2 are MDHEN and SYDVKM. The chain's CDR3 is CASSFFAGMGLQPQHF. In DNA form, the CDR3 reads TGTGCCAGCAGTTTTTTCGCAGGGATGGGTCTTCAGCCCCAGCATTTT.